This TCR beta chain emerged from a study of Ad26.COV2.S vaccination and SARS-CoV-2 variants. Assay: immunoSEQ multiplex PCR; the TCRdb copy retains only in-frame clones and omits some. Of roughly 100,000 clones in the sample, around 81% were seen once. Study results and limitations: Breadth of non-spike TCRs did not differ between vaccinees and placebo recipients.

With respect to this clone: No antigen is known for it.

This clonotype originated in a human donor who had recovered from COVID-19. The material sequenced was peripheral blood, taken after recovery from COVID-19.

The CDR3 sequence is CASSSGATNEKLFF. In nucleotides, the CDR3 is TGTGCCAGCAGTTCCGGCGCAACTAATGAAAAACTGTTTTTT. The chain carries TRBV27 and TRBJ1-4; the D is unclear. Germline values: CDR1 MNHEY, CDR2 SMNVEV (reference sequence). V was trimmed by 4 bases and J by 0 bases, leaving 6 bases between them. This CDR3 region has 14 residues.